The entry that follows covers one T cell receptor (beta chain) sequence. CDR3 length: 16 residues. The V gene's germline CDR1 is SSHAT and CDR2 FNYEAQ (reference sequence). Germline trimming cut 5 bases from V and 1 base from J; bases unmatched to any gene: 6. The record originates from a study of blood T cell repertoires in COVID-19. Study information: There were acute and convalescent COVID-19 samples, and they came from the United States, Italy and Spain.

Profiled with immunoSEQ multiplex PCR; TCRdb holds only in-frame clones, not every one. The repertoire holds 65,000 to 95,000 clones, with 80% to 90% as singletons. Sequencing was performed on peripheral blood. The source is a man at least 80 years old with acute or convalescent COVID-19. The chain is built from TRBV7-7 and TRBJ2-5; 11 nucleotides align to TRBD2. DNA of the CDR3: TGTGCCAGCAGCCAAGGGACTAGCGGACCCCAAGAGACCCAGTACTTC. Translation: CASSQGTSGPQETQYF. Supplemented by reference TRBV7-7 and TRBJ2-5, the full variable domain reads GAGVSQSPRYKVTKRGQDVTLRCDPISSHATLYWYQQALGQGPEFLTYFNYEAQPDKSGLPSDRFSAERPEGSISTLTIQRTEQRDSAMYRCASSQGTSGPQETQYFGPGTRLLVL.